This T cell receptor beta chain was profiled in a study of T cell changes during pregnancy in multiple sclerosis. Only in-frame clones appear in the TCRdb table, and some are missing; sequencing was by immunoSEQ multiplex PCR. The sample gives tens of thousands of clones, around 92% of which show up once; 1% to 1.5% is in the top ten. CDR1 is SGHTS, CDR2 YDEGEE, per germline. Trimming removed 5 bases at V and 4 bases at J, with 15 bases between. The CDR3 is made up of 14 amino acids. The sample here was peripheral blood, taken after pregnancy. The receptor was derived from a female donor in good health, enrolled as a control in a pregnancy study. V is TRBV5-8 and J is TRBJ1-1; D remains ambiguous. The CDR3 is CASSLDGEITEAFF. The CDR3 bases are TGTGCCAGCAGTCTCGACGGGGAGATCACTGAAGCTTTCTTT.